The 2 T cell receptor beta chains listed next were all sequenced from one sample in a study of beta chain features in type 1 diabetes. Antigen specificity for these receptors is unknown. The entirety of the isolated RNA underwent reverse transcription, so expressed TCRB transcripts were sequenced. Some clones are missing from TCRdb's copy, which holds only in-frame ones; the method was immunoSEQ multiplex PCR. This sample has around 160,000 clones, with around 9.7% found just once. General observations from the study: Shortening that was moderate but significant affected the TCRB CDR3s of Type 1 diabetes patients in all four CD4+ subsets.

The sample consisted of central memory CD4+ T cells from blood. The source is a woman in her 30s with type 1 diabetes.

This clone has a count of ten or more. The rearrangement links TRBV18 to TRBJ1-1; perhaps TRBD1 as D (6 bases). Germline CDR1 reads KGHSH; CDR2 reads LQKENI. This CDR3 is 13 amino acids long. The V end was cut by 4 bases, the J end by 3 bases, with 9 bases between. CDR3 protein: CASSQSGDTEAFF. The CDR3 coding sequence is TGTGCCAGCTCACAGTCAGGGGACACTGAAGCTTTCTTT.

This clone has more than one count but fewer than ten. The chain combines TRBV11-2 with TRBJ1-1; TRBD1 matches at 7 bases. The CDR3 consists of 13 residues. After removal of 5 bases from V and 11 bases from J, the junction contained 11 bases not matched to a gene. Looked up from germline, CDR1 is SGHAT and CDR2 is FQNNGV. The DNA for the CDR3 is TGTGCCAGCAGCCCAGCCCCCGACAGGGAGGCTTTCTTT. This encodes CASSPAPDREAFF.